The 16 T cell receptor beta chains below were found in one sample sequenced in a study of post-analysis software for immune sequencing data. Study-level points and caveats: With TRBV5-6, TRBV5-1 and TRBV20-1 included, about five TRBV segments were more frequent in patients than in controls.

Carried by the TCR beta cDNA libraries were unique molecular identifiers. TCRdb re-called the PCR reads with MiXCR, one entry per CDR3 protein. The data contain 600,000 to 700,000 distinct CDR3 sequences, 55% to 70% of them singletons. Their specific antigens are unknown. Sequencing was done on a sample of blood. These receptors came from a girl aged 2 to 10 with multiple sclerosis.

V and J are TRBV30 and TRBJ2-6; D may be TRBD1 (6 bases). Deletions cut 0 bases from V and 0 bases from J, with 12 bases between. CDR1 is GTSNPN, CDR2 SVGIG, per germline (reference sequence). The CDR3 covers 17 residues. This CDR3 is CAWSVQGPYSGANVLTF. The CDR3 DNA sequence: TGTGCCTGGAGTGTTCAGGGGCCCTACTCTGGGGCCAACGTCCTGACTTTC.

This chain links TRBV3-1 with TRBJ2-5; no firm D call. V lost 0 bases and J 5 bases, leaving 7 bases between the germline ends. In germline, CDR1 is LGHDT, CDR2 YNNKEL (reference sequence). This CDR3 comprises 13 residues. Written as DNA, the CDR3 is TGTGCCAGCAGCCAAGATGCCGCTGAGACCCAGTACTTC. This translates into CASSQDAAETQYF.

This clonotype was observed a few times. V is TRBV12-3 or TRBV12-4 and J is TRBJ1-1; D is perhaps TRBD1 (6 bases). The CDR3 is 15 amino acids. Trimming took off 7 bases at V and 0 bases at J, with 15 bases between the two ends. CDR3 amino acids: CASTLIQGLNTEAFF. DNA of the CDR3: TGTGCCAGCACCTTAATACAGGGCCTGAACACTGAAGCTTTCTTT.

CDR3 residues: CASSYTGDEQYF. Here the CDR3 DNA reads TGTGCCAGCAGTTACACAGGCGACGAGCAGTACTTC. The chain uses TRBV6-2 or TRBV6-3 and TRBJ2-5, with TRBD1 as a possible D gene (5 bases). The last part of the DNA fits TRBJ2-7 better; the J call may be wrong. Germline lookup yields CDR1 MNHEY and CDR2 SVGEGT. CDR3 length equals 12 residues.

V usage is TRBV6-5 and J usage is TRBJ2-1; unclear D gene. The CDR3 extends over 12 amino acids. Trimming left V 6 bases short and J 1 base short, with 4 bases between. In germline, CDR1 is MNHEY, CDR2 SVGAGI. CDR3 sequence: CASRLSYNEQFF. The CDR3, as DNA: TGTGCCAGCAGACTTTCCTACAATGAGCAGTTCTTC.

The gene calls are TRBV15 and TRBJ2-6; D is undetermined. The germline V gene has CDR1 LNHNV and CDR2 YYDKDF (reference sequence). CDR3 length: 13 residues. V lost 0 bases and J 6 bases, leaving 3 bases between the germline ends. CDR3 DNA: TGTGCCACCAGCAGAGAAGAGGCCAACGTCCTGACTTTC. It is translated as CATSREEANVLTF.

The chain recombines TRBV4-1 with TRBJ2-7, with no clear D. With 4 bases removed from V and 6 bases from J, the gap between germline ends came to 13 bases. Germline V gives CDR1 MGHRA, CDR2 YSYEKL. There are 13 residues in the CDR3. For the CDR3, the DNA is TGCGCCAGCAGCCGGGTAGGCTCGTCCGAGCAGTACTTC. This encodes CASSRVGSSEQYF.

As to this clonotype: An end of the junction does not agree with germline; a read error may underlie this. The chain employs TRBV7-3 and TRBJ1-1, with TRBD1 identical over 9 bases. CDR1 SGHTA and CDR2 FQGTGA come from the germline V gene. CDR3 size: 14 residues. The CDR3 bases are TGTGCCAGCGGCTTGACAGGGGGAACTACTGAAGCTTTCTTT. Translation: CASGLTGGTTEAFF.

The sample holds a few counts of this clonotype. The rearrangement joins TRBV3-1 to TRBJ2-1; 12 bases fit TRBD2. The CDR3 extends over 16 amino acids. V shed 8 bases, J shed 7 bases, and the junction held 12 bases outside the gene matches. Germline V lookup: CDR1 LGHDT, CDR2 YNNKEL (reference sequence). The CDR3 coding sequence is TGTGCCAGCGGGGTAATTCTAGCGGGAGGGCCAAATGAGCAGTTCTTC. Translation: CASGVILAGGPNEQFF.

The CDR3 spells CASSLVGAPQETQYF. Here the CDR3 DNA reads TGCGCCAGCAGCTTGGTCGGGGCCCCTCAAGAGACCCAGTACTTC. The chain recombines TRBV5-1 with TRBJ2-5, with D perhaps assigned TRBD1 or TRBD2 (5 bases each). The V gene's germline CDR1 is SGHRS and CDR2 YFSETQ. Trimming took off 0 bases at V and 2 bases at J, with 11 bases between the two ends. This CDR3 contains 15 residues.

This rearrangement joins TRBV6-5 to TRBJ1-2, with D unresolved. Germline V CDR1 and CDR2: MNHEY, SVGAGI. The CDR3 has 13 amino acids. V was pared by 2 bases and J by 4 bases, with 8 bases between. CDR3 sequence (DNA): TGTGCCAGCAGTTACACACAGATCTATGGCTACACCTTC. It codes for CASSYTQIYGYTF.

The chain links TRBV7-9 to TRBJ2-7; TRBD1 is a possible D gene (5 bases). CDR3 size: 12 residues. V was clipped by 5 bases and J by 6 bases, with 11 bases between them. Germline V gene data show CDR1 as SEHNR and CDR2 as FQNEAQ (reference sequence). The CDR3 DNA is TGTGCCAGCAGCCAGCAGGGATCCGAGCAGTACTTC. Translated, it gives CASSQQGSEQYF.

This clonotype was observed a few times. The chain joins TRBV12-3 or TRBV12-4 to TRBJ2-4; 10 nucleotides match TRBD1. V trimming: 5 bases; J trimming: 7 bases; junction bases outside the gene matches: 5. This CDR3 is built from 14 residues. CDR3 sequence (DNA): TGTGCCAGCAGTCCGACAGGGGGCTATAACATTCAGTACTTC. Encoded protein: CASSPTGGYNIQYF.

A few counts support this clonotype. V gene TRBV18 combines with J gene TRBJ2-5; D is possibly TRBD2 (5 bases). The CDR3 has 14 residues. CDR1 KGHSH and CDR2 LQKENI come from the germline V gene. Trimming pared 6 bases from V and 3 bases from J, leaving 14 bases between. The CDR3 here is CASSSPGSKETQYF. The CDR3 nucleotides read TGTGCCAGCTCGTCGCCGGGGAGTAAAGAGACCCAGTACTTC.

The chain carries TRBV11-2 and TRBJ2-5, with 8 bases that match TRBD2. The J call may be mistaken, given a closer DNA end match to TRBJ2-7. This CDR3 has 15 amino acids. CDR1 and CDR2 (germline): SGHAT, FQNNGV. The CDR3 bases are TGTGCCAGCAGCACGGGACTAGATCCATCCTACGAGCAGTACTTC. Its protein is CASSTGLDPSYEQYF.

The rearrangement joins TRBV5-1 to TRBJ2-5, with D unclear. The CDR3 has 15 amino acids. V was cut by 1 base and J by 5 bases, with 15 bases left in between. Germline CDR1 and CDR2: SGHRS and YFSETQ. The DNA of the CDR3 is TGCGCCAGCAGCTTGAGCGATCGGGCCCAGGAGACCCAGTACTTC. Amino acid sequence: CASSLSDRAQETQYF.